These 12 T cell receptor beta chains originate from one sample sequenced in a study of human T cells and chemical hapten exposure. Time point specified: patch test 1, 2 weeks after DPC sensitization. Indicated treatment: therapeutic diphenylcyclopropenone sensitization with weekly scalp DPC. TCRdb re-derived calls from the RACE reads in MiXCR, one entry per CDR3 protein. Here the sample spans tens of thousands of distinct CDR3 sequences, 12% being singletons. Sequences were derived from whole blood, sampled in connection with sensitization to the hapten diphenylcyclopropenone (DPC). These receptors were obtained from a woman aged 55-75 years with alopecia areata. Some clones in this sample may be carry-over from other donors' samples.

The chain has TRBV3-1 and TRBJ1-2; TRBD1 matches at 12 bases. V was pared by 4 bases and J by 4 bases, with 13 bases of the junction left unmatched. CDR3 length: 18 residues. Germline CDR1 is LGHDT and CDR2 is YNNKEL (reference sequence). In DNA form, the CDR3 reads TGTGCCAGCAGCCCCCCCTACCGGGACAGGGGGCTGGTCTATGGCTACACCTTC. It codes for CASSPPYRDRGLVYGYTF.

This clonotype was detected a few times. This sequence joins TRBV29-1 and TRBJ1-4; 8 nucleotides match TRBD1. In germline, CDR1 is SQVTM, CDR2 ANQGSEA. The CDR3 sequence is 13 residues long. Trimming cost V 7 bases and J 5 bases; bases outside gene matches: 6. The CDR3 loop is CSATDRVNEKLFF. DNA of the CDR3: TGCAGCGCCACGGACAGGGTGAATGAAAAACTGTTTTTT.

The chain couples TRBV9 to TRBJ2-5; 7 nucleotides match TRBD1. CDR3 length: 15 amino acids. Germline loops: CDR1 SGDLS, CDR2 YYNGEE. V was pared by 3 bases and J by 4 bases, with 9 bases of the junction left unmatched. The CDR3 DNA reads as TGTGCCAGCAGCGCAACCGGGACAGAGGCAGAGACCCAGTACTTC. Protein: CASSATGTEAETQYF.

The gene calls are TRBV11-2 and TRBJ2-2; the D is unclear. The V end was cut by 0 bases, the J end by 1 base, with 15 bases between. The germline gives CDR1 SGHAT, CDR2 FQNNGV. This CDR3 has 18 amino acids. The CDR3 coding sequence is TGTGCCAGCAGCTTAGATCCCGGCCGGTTACGGAACACCGGGGAGCTGTTTTTT. This codes for CASSLDPGRLRNTGELFF.

This clonotype was found many times. CDR3 region: CASSLAGDSQGQETQYF. The CDR3 DNA reads as TGCGCCAGCAGCTTGGCCGGGGACAGTCAGGGCCAAGAGACCCAGTACTTC. The rearrangement uses TRBV5-1 and TRBJ2-5, with TRBD1 matching 7 bases. This CDR3 has 17 amino acids. CDR1 and CDR2 (germline): SGHRS, YFSETQ. The ends lost 0 bases at V and 1 base at J; junction bases unmatched: 9.

The chain is built from TRBV7-9 and TRBJ2-1; D uncertain. V gave up 0 bases and J gave up 7 bases, with 10 bases separating them. The CDR3 contains 14 residues. Per germline, CDR1 SEHNR and CDR2 FQNEAQ (reference sequence). The CDR3 spells CASSLARPINEQFF. Written as DNA, the CDR3 is TGTGCCAGCAGCTTAGCTAGGCCGATAAATGAGCAGTTCTTC.

There are a few counts of this clonotype. The gene calls are TRBV29-1 and TRBJ2-1, with unresolved D. CDR3 length: 10 amino acids. The germline gives CDR1 SQVTM, CDR2 ANQGSEA. Trimming pared 7 bases from V and 6 bases from J, leaving 7 bases between. The CDR3, as DNA: TGCAGCGGATTCTCCAATGAGCAGTTCTTC. Its protein is CSGFSNEQFF.

The chain joins TRBV6-5 to TRBJ2-1; 8 bases fit TRBD1. The V gene end was trimmed by 2 bases and the J gene end by 7 bases; junction bases not matched to a gene: 7. Germline lookup yields CDR1 MNHEY and CDR2 SVGAGI. The CDR3 spans 15 residues. CDR3 region: CASSYLRGLGNEQFF. CDR3 DNA: TGTGCCAGCAGTTACCTCAGGGGGCTGGGTAATGAGCAGTTCTTC.

This clonotype was seen at least ten times. This chain joins TRBV7-2 and TRBJ2-1; D gene ambiguous. V shed 5 bases and J shed 2 bases, with 10 bases lying between them. This CDR3 comprises 14 residues. Germline-derived CDR1 and CDR2 are SGHTA and FQGNSA. The CDR3 region has the DNA TGTGCCAGCAGCCCTTACGGTCCCTACAATGAGCAGTTCTTC. Amino acids: CASSPYGPYNEQFF.

The table lists this clonotype with a few counts. The chain joins TRBV2 to TRBJ1-5, with D possibly matching TRBD1 (6 bases). The CDR3 covers 14 residues. Germline V gene lookup returns CDR1 SNHLY and CDR2 FYNNEI. With 7 bases removed from V and 8 bases from J, the gap between germline ends came to 18 bases. Here the CDR3 reads CASNLGGGGEPQHF. CDR3 in DNA: TGTGCCAGCAACCTGGGAGGGGGAGGTGAGCCCCAGCATTTT. Complete variable domain (other parts from reference TRBV2 and TRBJ1-5): EPEVTQTPSHQVTQMGQEVILRCVPISNHLYFYWYRQILGQKVEFLVSFYNNEISEKSEIFDDQFSVERPDGSNFTLKIRSTKLEDSAMYFCASNLGGGGEPQHFGDGTRLSIL.

In its sample, this clonotype was seen many times. V gene TRBV10-2 combines with J gene TRBJ2-5; D remains ambiguous. The V gene's germline CDR1 is WSHSY and CDR2 SAAADI. CDR3 size: 13 residues. V shed 6 bases and J shed 2 bases, with 10 bases lying between them. CDR3 coding DNA: TGCGCCAGCAGGGAATTAGGGCAAGAGACCCAGTACTTC. It encodes CASRELGQETQYF.

This clonotype came up many times. The chain couples TRBV18 to TRBJ1-1, with D maybe TRBD1 (5 bases). Germline lookup yields CDR1 KGHSH and CDR2 LQKENI. Trimming stripped 6 bases from V and 4 bases from J, with 15 bases between. CDR3 length: 14 residues. DNA of the CDR3: TGTGCCAGCTCCCCCGCGGAGGGGAGCACTGAAGCTTTCTTT. Amino acids: CASSPAEGSTEAFF.